The 20 T cell receptor beta chains listed next were all sequenced from one sample in a study of T cells in localized non-small cell lung cancer. Profiling relied on immunoSEQ multiplex PCR, and the TCRdb table lists in-frame clones only, not all of them. The sample holds roughly 35,000 clones; about 90% are singletons and the top ten take approximately 2.2%. The sample here was peripheral blood, taken before any cancer treatment. The receptor source for this set is an older female donor with stage I lung adenocarcinoma.

For the CDR3, the DNA is TGTGCCAGCAGTTTCCTGGGGACTTCCCAGCCCCAGCATTTT. Translation: CASSFLGTSQPQHF. The J gene is TRBJ1-5, the V gene TRBV28; maybe TRBD1 (5 bases). The CDR3 is 14 residues long. Germline V gene sequence: CDR1 MDHEN, CDR2 SYDVKM. V was clipped by 3 bases and J by 7 bases, with 13 bases between them.

The chain employs TRBV18 and TRBJ2-7, with 7 bases lining up with TRBD1. The V gene end was trimmed by 1 base and the J gene end by 2 bases; junction bases not matched to a gene: 5. In germline, CDR1 is KGHSH, CDR2 LQKENI. This CDR3 is built from 15 residues. CDR3 DNA sequence: TGTGCCAGCTCACCACTTGAGGGGGCCGCCTACGAGCAGTACTTC. This codes for CASSPLEGAAYEQYF.

This clone appeared once. The chain couples TRBV6-1 to TRBJ1-6, with D possibly TRBD1 on 6 matching bases. Germline assignment: CDR1 MNHNS and CDR2 SASEGT. This CDR3 contains 15 residues. V gave up 4 bases and J gave up 7 bases, with 14 bases separating them. CDR3 DNA sequence: TGTGCCAGCAGTGGTTTACAGGGAGGAAATTCACCCCTCCACTTT. It yields the protein CASSGLQGGNSPLHF.

On this clone itself: Relative to the germline gene, one junction end is altered; a read error may explain this. This chain links TRBV18 with TRBJ2-6; either TRBD1 or TRBD2 may supply D (5 bases each). Germline V gene lookup returns CDR1 KGHSH and CDR2 LQKENI. This CDR3 is 15 amino acids long. CDR3 in amino acids: CASSPTAGGASVLTF. The CDR3 DNA reads TGTGCCAGCTCACCGACGGCGGGTGGGGCCAGCGTCCTGACTTTC.

This chain links TRBV2 with TRBJ2-3; D is unclear. The CDR3 has 15 amino acids. Germline V lookup: CDR1 SNHLY, CDR2 FYNNEI. Between the trimmed V and J ends, which lost 10 bases and 5 bases, there was a span of 22 bases. The CDR3, as DNA: TGTGCCACCCTAATAAAACGGCCCCAAGGAGATACGCAGTATTTT. This encodes CATLIKRPQGDTQYF.

This clone was seen once. The V and J genes are TRBV5-4 and TRBJ1-1, with D tentatively TRBD1 (5 bases). Germline V gene sequence: CDR1 SGHNT, CDR2 YYREEE (reference sequence). The CDR3 has 13 amino acids. The V and J ends lost 0 bases and 7 bases respectively, with 10 bases between them. CDR3 sequence reads: CASSLAGVNEAFF. The CDR3 bases are TGTGCCAGCAGCTTGGCGGGGGTCAATGAAGCTTTCTTT.

The chain employs TRBV7-2 and TRBJ1-1; D not resolved. This CDR3 comprises 14 residues. From germline, CDR1 is SGHTA and CDR2 FQGNSA. With 1 base removed from V and 1 base from J, the gap between germline ends came to 7 bases. The CDR3 loop reads CASSLGRTNTEAFF. The CDR3, as DNA: TGTGCCAGCAGCTTAGGACGGACGAACACTGAAGCTTTCTTT.

The chain combines TRBV6-5 with TRBJ2-5; unclear D gene. CDR1 and CDR2 (germline): MNHEY, SVGAGI. The CDR3 sequence is 13 residues long. V lost 6 bases, J lost 5 bases, and 13 bases lay in between. The CDR3 loop is CASRKVGRETQYF. The CDR3 DNA reads as TGTGCCAGCAGGAAGGTTGGTCGCGAGACCCAGTACTTC.

The rearrangement links TRBV6-6 to TRBJ1-1; weak D call: TRBD1 (6 bases). The CDR3 loop spans 15 amino acids. Trimming removed 5 bases from V and 1 base from J, with 14 bases in between. Per the germline V gene, CDR1 is MNHNY and CDR2 is SVGAGI (reference sequence). CDR3 DNA sequence: TGTGCCAGCAGTCCGTCGACAGGTTCGAACACTGAAGCTTTCTTT. The encoded protein is CASSPSTGSNTEAFF.

The V and J genes are TRBV10-1 and TRBJ2-3; 9 nucleotides line up with TRBD1. From germline, CDR1 is WNHNN and CDR2 SYGVQD (reference sequence). J gave up 4 bases and V 4 bases, and 0 bases lay outside the gene matches. CDR3 length: 13 residues. CDR3 in DNA: TGCGCCAGCAGTGGGACAGGGGCAGATACGCAGTATTTT. Amino acids: CASSGTGADTQYF.

The gene calls are TRBV11-3 and TRBJ2-1; 14 bases line up with TRBD2. The junction had 4 bases not matched to a gene; V was cut back by 3 bases and J by 15 bases. Germline V gene data show CDR1 as SGHNT and CDR2 as YENEEA. The CDR3 is made up of 13 amino acids. The CDR3, as DNA: TGTGCCAGCAGCTTGGGACTAGCGGGGGTCTCGTTCTTC. Encoded protein: CASSLGLAGVSFF.

The V call is TRBV9, the J call TRBJ1-3; the match to TRBD1 covers 7 bases. There are 16 residues in the CDR3. Germline V lookup: CDR1 SGDLS, CDR2 YYNGEE. Trimming removed 3 bases from V and 7 bases from J; junction bases left unmatched: 13. CDR3 nucleotides: TGTGCCAGCAGCGCACTCCCGACAGGGTGGGAGAACACCATATATTTT. It specifies CASSALPTGWENTIYF.

J is TRBJ1-2 and V is TRBV19; weak D call: TRBD1 (6 bases). Trimming removed 4 bases at V and 4 bases at J, with 10 bases between. The CDR3 is made up of 13 amino acids. Germline CDR1 is LNHDA and CDR2 is SQIVND (reference sequence). The CDR3 DNA sequence: TGTGCCAGTAGTACCGGCAGGGGCTATGGCTACACCTTC. The encoded protein is CASSTGRGYGYTF.

This clone was seen once. The rearrangement uses TRBV11-3 and TRBJ2-3; maybe TRBD1 (6 bases). The CDR3 consists of 15 residues. The germline V gene encodes CDR1 SGHNT and CDR2 YENEEA. Trimming cost V 1 base and J 8 bases, with 16 bases left between them. The CDR3 here is CASSLGGGPRGTQYF. DNA for the CDR3: TGTGCCAGCAGCTTAGGTGGGGGCCCAAGGGGTACGCAGTATTTT.

This clone was seen just once. The rearrangement joins TRBV5-6 to TRBJ1-2, with 8 positions matching TRBD1. Unmatched junction bases numbered 3, after V lost 0 bases and J lost 8 bases. The length of the CDR3 is 13 residues. CDR1 is SGHDT and CDR2 is YYEEEE in the germline V gene. The CDR3: CASSLGRQGGYTF. The DNA of the CDR3 is TGTGCCAGCAGCTTGGGTAGACAGGGGGGCTACACCTTC.

The chain employs TRBV4-1 and TRBJ1-6, with D perhaps matching TRBD1 (6 bases). Per germline, CDR1 MGHRA and CDR2 YSYEKL. The V end was cut by 0 bases, the J end by 8 bases, with 11 bases between. The CDR3 length is 15 residues. Here the CDR3 reads CASSQDRGAYSPLHF. CDR3 bases: TGCGCCAGCAGCCAAGATCGGGGGGCCTATTCACCCCTCCACTTT.

V gene TRBV6-6 combines with J gene TRBJ1-5, with 7 bases that match TRBD1. Trimming cost V 4 bases and J 7 bases; bases outside gene matches: 4. The CDR3 length is 13 residues. The germline CDR1 and CDR2 sequences are MNHNY and SVGAGI (reference sequence). The CDR3 nucleotides read TGTGCCAGCAGTTCCCGGACAGGACAGCCCCAGCATTTT. This sequence encodes CASSSRTGQPQHF.

V is TRBV6-5 and J is TRBJ1-2; D gene unclear. Germline values: CDR1 MNHEY, CDR2 SVGAGI. V dropped 2 bases and J dropped 8 bases, with 12 bases sitting between them. The CDR3 sequence is 13 residues long. For the CDR3, the DNA is TGTGCCAGCAGTTACGCAGGCAGAGACGGCTACACCTTC. This translates into CASSYAGRDGYTF.

CDR3 amino acids: CAISERPVGSGNTIYF. CDR3 DNA: TGTGCCATCAGTGAGCGTCCGGTGGGCTCTGGAAACACCATATATTTT. The chain recombines TRBV10-3 with TRBJ1-3; D is unclear. Trimming left V 2 bases short and J 0 bases short, with 11 bases between. CDR3 length equals 16 residues. The germline CDR1 and CDR2 sequences are ENHRY and SYGVKD.

The chain uses TRBV7-2 and TRBJ1-6; D gene uncertain. Trimming left V 2 bases short and J 9 bases short, with 17 bases between. Germline-derived CDR1 and CDR2 are SGHTA and FQGNSA. The CDR3 extends over 16 amino acids. In nucleotides, the CDR3 is TGTGCCAGCAGCTTATTTGGACGGTCCGTGGGTTCACCCCTCCACTTT. Translated, it gives CASSLFGRSVGSPLHF.